This is a list of T cell receptor beta chains from one sample in a study of T cell responses to AZD1222 COVID-19 vaccine. Generated by immunoSEQ multiplex PCR, the TCRdb table keeps only in-frame clones and is missing some. The sample records about 100,000 clones, around nine tenths being singletons. Specimen: peripheral blood, collected on day 0 of AZD1222 vaccination. These receptors came from an adult in good health. CDR3s include the opening cysteine and the closing phenylalanine or tryptophan. The D gene is left open where the match is weak. Expanded clones get a size class; other rows say once, few or many, or leave the size out.

j_call,clone_size,v_call,d_call,cdr3_aa,cdr3_nt
TRBJ1-5,.,TRBV19,.,CASSGQSGNQPQHF,TGTGCCAGTAGCGGACAAAGTGGCAATCAGCCCCAGCATTTT
TRBJ1-5,once,TRBV4-1,TRBD1,CASSHQDREQPQHF,TGCGCCAGCAGCCACCAGGACAGGGAACAGCCCCAGCATTTT
TRBJ2-7,few,TRBV30,.,CAGWGAVGEQYF,TGTGCCGGATGGGGAGCGGTCGGCGAGCAGTACTTC
TRBJ1-2,.,TRBV25-1,.,CASTGGMNYGYTF,TGTGCCAGCACCGGCGGAATGAACTATGGCTACACCTTC
TRBJ1-6,.,TRBV5-6,.,CASSLHGGYNSPLHF,TGTGCCAGCAGCTTGCATGGGGGGTATAATTCACCCCTCCACTTT
TRBJ1-1,once,TRBV18,.,CASSPSRQSLETEAFF,TGTGCCAGCTCACCATCTAGACAGAGTCTTGAGACTGAAGCTTTCTTT
TRBJ2-7,.,TRBV6-2/TRBV6-3,TRBD1,CASSRTGSYEQYF,TGTGCCAGCAGTCGGACAGGCTCCTACGAGCAGTACTTC
TRBJ2-1,.,TRBV29-1,.,CSTERVDEQFF,TGCAGCACTGAACGGGTCGATGAGCAGTTCTTC
TRBJ2-1,medium-sized,TRBV5-1,.,CASSRAEGVRGYNEQFF,TGCGCCAGCAGCCGTGCCGAAGGGGTGCGCGGGTACAATGAGCAGTTCTTC
TRBJ2-2,.,TRBV18,.,CASSPLRVNTGELFF,TGTGCCAGCTCACCACTCAGGGTGAACACCGGGGAGCTGTTTTTT
TRBJ1-5,.,TRBV5-1,TRBD1,CASSIDRGGNQPQHF,TGCGCCAGCAGCATCGACAGGGGTGGCAATCAGCCCCAGCATTTT
TRBJ2-7,.,TRBV7-2,TRBD2,CASNPGLATYEQYF,TGTGCCAGCAACCCGGGACTAGCGACATACGAGCAGTACTTC
TRBJ1-5,.,TRBV2,.,CASTEGRGNQPQHF,TGTGCCAGCACCGAGGGGAGGGGCAATCAGCCCCAGCATTTT
TRBJ2-6,.,TRBV19,.,CASSSRDRYSGANVLTF,TGTGCCAGTAGTAGCCGGGACCGCTACTCTGGGGCCAACGTCCTGACTTTC
TRBJ1-1,.,TRBV7-9,TRBD1,CASSSPRGGTEAFF,TGTGCCAGCAGCTCCCCCAGGGGGGGCACTGAAGCTTTCTTT
TRBJ1-1,once,TRBV9,.,CASSGGYTEAFF,TGTGCCAGCAGCGGAGGGTATACTGAAGCTTTCTTT
TRBJ2-3,.,TRBV27,TRBD1,CASTSDRANFADTQYF,TGTGCCAGCACCTCGGACAGGGCAAATTTTGCAGATACGCAGTATTTT
TRBJ2-7,.,TRBV4-1,TRBD2,CASSQVGRAYEQYF,TGCGCCAGCAGCCAAGTCGGGAGGGCGTACGAGCAGTACTTC
TRBJ1-2,.,TRBV7-2,.,CASSLRLNDGYTF,TGTGCCAGCAGCCTAAGACTGAATGATGGCTACACCTTC
TRBJ2-1,.,TRBV15,.,CATSSLLETPGNEQFF,TGTGCCACCAGCAGCTTACTAGAGACACCGGGTAATGAGCAGTTCTTC
TRBJ1-1,.,TRBV6-5,.,CASSPRPTSNTEAFF,TGTGCCAGCAGCCCCAGACCGACATCGAACACTGAAGCTTTCTTT
TRBJ1-1,.,TRBV19,.,CASSSDAGNAEAFF,TGTGCCAGTAGCTCCGACGCGGGGAACGCTGAAGCTTTCTTT
TRBJ2-1,.,TRBV5-1,TRBD1,CASSLGDRATDEQFF,TGCGCCAGCAGCTTGGGGGACAGGGCGACCGATGAGCAGTTCTTC
TRBJ2-1,.,TRBV1,.,CTSSQDVRLAGNNEQFF,TGCACCAGCAGCCAAGATGTCCGACTAGCGGGAAACAATGAGCAGTTCTTC
TRBJ1-3,few,TRBV5-1,TRBD1,CASSEGQLSGNTIYF,TGCGCCAGCAGTGAGGGACAGCTCTCTGGAAACACCATATATTTT
TRBJ1-2,.,TRBV10-3,TRBD1,CAISAGQGNYGYTF,TGTGCCATCAGTGCGGGACAGGGGAACTATGGCTACACCTTC
TRBJ1-2,.,TRBV30,.,CAWSKPTVRGGYTF,TGTGCCTGGAGTAAACCGACGGTTAGGGGTGGCTACACCTTC
TRBJ2-1,.,TRBV9,.,CASSVGAQSYNEQFF,TGTGCCAGCAGCGTAGGGGCCCAGTCCTACAATGAGCAGTTCTTC
TRBJ2-7,.,TRBV3-1/TRBV3-2,TRBD2,CASSGRVSYEQYF,TGTGCCAGCAGCGGGAGGGTGTCCTACGAGCAGTACTTC
TRBJ2-1,.,TRBV29-1,TRBD2,CSVVASGGPREQFF,TGCAGCGTTGTGGCTAGCGGGGGCCCCAGGGAGCAGTTCTTC
TRBJ1-1,few,TRBV10-1,TRBD1,CASRRGRWTEAFF,TGCGCCAGCAGGAGGGGGCGCTGGACTGAAGCTTTCTTT
TRBJ1-2,few,TRBV2,.,CASSERRGNGYTF,TGTGCCAGCAGTGAACGGCGGGGGAATGGCTACACCTTC
TRBJ1-2,.,TRBV9,TRBD1,CASNRQGDYGYTF,TGTGCCAGCAACCGACAGGGAGACTATGGCTACACCTTC
TRBJ1-2,.,TRBV19,TRBD1,CASSRDRGNSWYGYTF,TGTGCCAGTAGCAGGGACAGGGGGAATTCGTGGTATGGCTACACCTTC
TRBJ1-2,.,TRBV4-1,.,CASSQDLGREATIDYGYTF,TGCGCCAGCAGCCAAGATTTGGGCAGGGAGGCGACTATCGACTATGGCTACACCTTC
TRBJ1-4,.,TRBV6-5,TRBD1,CASSQQGASEKLFF,TGTGCCAGCAGTCAACAGGGGGCGTCTGAAAAACTGTTTTTT
TRBJ1-5,.,TRBV4-2,.,CASSRSGVGEGDQPQHF,TGTGCCAGCAGCCGCTCCGGGGTGGGAGAGGGGGATCAGCCCCAGCATTTT
TRBJ1-5,.,TRBV7-8,.,CASSLFRVPGVGNQPQHF,TGTGCCAGCAGCTTATTCCGGGTCCCAGGGGTCGGCAATCAGCCCCAGCATTTT
TRBJ1-2,.,TRBV20-1,TRBD1,CSASLGQGVGYTF,TGCAGTGCTAGTTTGGGACAGGGGGTCGGCTACACCTTC
TRBJ1-1,.,TRBV5-4,TRBD1,CASEAGDRRGRTEAFF,TGTGCCAGCGAAGCCGGGGACCGCAGGGGGCGCACTGAAGCTTTCTTT
TRBJ1-5,.,TRBV3-1/TRBV3-2,.,CASSQDFGGQPQHF,TGTGCCAGCAGCCAAGACTTTGGGGGTCAGCCCCAGCATTTT
TRBJ2-1,.,TRBV20-1,.,CSARTDNEQFF,TGCAGTGCTAGGACCGACAATGAGCAGTTCTTC
TRBJ1-4,.,TRBV7-9,.,CASRDTGPQLFF,TGTGCCAGCAGGGATACAGGGCCTCAACTGTTTTTT
TRBJ2-7,.,TRBV9,TRBD2,CASSVEDSSGKIYEQYF,TGTGCCAGCAGCGTAGAGGATTCTAGCGGGAAAATCTACGAGCAGTACTTC
TRBJ2-2,.,TRBV11-2,TRBD1,CASSLQGEVTGELFF,TGTGCCAGCAGCTTACAGGGGGAAGTCACCGGGGAGCTGTTTTTT
TRBJ1-1,.,TRBV7-3,.,CASRQQGDTEAFF,TGTGCCAGCAGACAACAGGGTGACACTGAAGCTTTCTTT
TRBJ2-3,.,TRBV6-5,.,CASGPGVTDTQYF,TGTGCCAGCGGGCCGGGGGTAACAGATACGCAGTATTTT